One sample yielded the 30 T cell receptor beta chains listed below, sequenced in a study of blood T cell repertoires in COVID-19 (TCRdb year 2020). The method was the immunoSEQ multiplex PCR assay. TCRdb provides this immuneACCESS table in a form limited to in-frame rearrangements. Some clones are lacking; in checked studies, under half of them reflect an unresolved V gene, and why the rest are absent is not known. This sample is represented by some 46,000 clones; about 91% of them were singletons. 15% of the sample rests with the top ten. What was sequenced was peripheral blood. Source of these receptors: a man between 60 and 75 years old with active COVID-19.

There are a few counts of this clone. This sequence joins TRBV4-3 and TRBJ2-1; D perhaps matches TRBD2 (6 bases). The CDR3 has 13 residues. With 2 bases removed from V and 7 bases from J, the gap between germline ends came to 9 bases. Germline V CDR1 and CDR2: LGHNA, YSLEER. The CDR3 sequence: CASSQMGTNEQFF. As DNA, the CDR3 is TGCGCCAGCAGCCAAATGGGGACTAATGAGCAGTTCTTC.

The chain joins TRBV6-4 to TRBJ2-7; TRBD1 agrees at 8 bases. V shed 2 bases and J 12 bases; nucleotides not matched to a gene: 21. Germline assignment: CDR1 MRHNA and CDR2 SNTAGT. CDR3 length: 17 residues. This CDR3 is CASSDPRSRDRFPSWYF. CDR3 DNA sequence: TGTGCCAGCAGTGACCCTAGAAGCCGGGACAGGTTCCCCTCGTGGTACTTC.

The V and J genes are TRBV19 and TRBJ1-5; 7 bases are a match to TRBD1. CDR3 length: 15 amino acids. Germline V CDR1 and CDR2: LNHDA, SQIVND (reference sequence). Losses at the gene ends were 6 bases for V and 3 bases for J; bases not matched to a gene: 8. The CDR3 region is CASRSKDRSNQPQHF. In DNA form, the CDR3 reads TGTGCCAGTAGATCTAAGGACAGGTCCAATCAGCCCCAGCATTTT.

The gene calls are TRBV7-8 and TRBJ2-2, with 7 positions matching TRBD1. This CDR3 contains 15 residues. Germline CDR1 SGHVS, CDR2 FQNEAQ. The V segment lost 4 bases and the J segment 7 bases; nucleotides outside the gene matches: 9. DNA for the CDR3: TGTGCCAGCAGCTCAATAACAGGGGCGGGCGGGGAGCTGTTTTTT. This codes for CASSSITGAGGELFF.

The chain uses TRBV7-3 and TRBJ2-1; D remains ambiguous. V was shortened by 5 bases and J by 12 bases, with 17 bases between the two germline ends. Per the germline V gene, CDR1 is SGHTA and CDR2 is FQGTGA. This CDR3 is built from 13 residues. CDR3 loop: CASSPTASAGQFF. The CDR3 bases are TGTGCCAGCAGCCCGACTGCTTCCGCCGGGCAGTTCTTC.

This clone was counted only a few times. The rearrangement uses TRBV7-2 and TRBJ2-7, with TRBD2 matching 8 bases. The trim removed 2 bases at V and 4 bases at J, leaving 7 bases unmatched. Germline V gives CDR1 SGHTA, CDR2 FQGNSA. CDR3 length: 15 residues. The CDR3 loop reads CASSLNIAGGYEQYF. Written as DNA, the CDR3 is TGTGCCAGCAGCTTAAATATTGCGGGAGGTTACGAGCAGTACTTC.

V and J are TRBV19 and TRBJ2-5, with 7 bases matching TRBD1. The trim removed 6 bases at V and 0 bases at J, leaving 4 bases unmatched. This CDR3 is 14 amino acids long. The V gene's germline CDR1 is LNHDA and CDR2 SQIVND (reference sequence). CDR3 loop: CASSARGYQETQYF. CDR3 bases: TGTGCCAGTAGCGCCAGGGGGTACCAAGAGACCCAGTACTTC. Variable domain in full (rest from reference TRBV19 and TRBJ2-5): DGGITQSPKYLFRKEGQNVTLSCEQNLNHDAMYWYRQDPGQGLRLIYYSQIVNDFQKGDIAEGYSVSREKKESFPLTVTSAQKNPTAFYLCASSARGYQETQYFGPGTRLLVL.

The V call is TRBV29-1, the J call TRBJ2-7; 8 bases match TRBD1. The J segment lost 3 bases and the V segment lost 7 bases, leaving 8 bases of the junction unmatched. CDR3 size: 13 residues. The germline CDR1 and CDR2 sequences are SQVTM and ANQGSEA. CDR3 DNA sequence: TGCAGCGCCAAAGGACAGGGCGACTACGAGCAGTACTTC. It codes for CSAKGQGDYEQYF.

CDR3 loop: CATSRGEGGKNIQYF. The CDR3 DNA is TGTGCCACCAGCAGGGGGGAGGGGGGCAAAAACATTCAGTACTTC. V usage is TRBV15 and J usage is TRBJ2-4; TRBD2 might be the D (7 bases). Germline assignment: CDR1 LNHNV and CDR2 YYDKDF (reference sequence). Trimming pared 3 bases from V and 3 bases from J, leaving 12 bases between. This CDR3 spans 15 amino acids. Supplemented by reference TRBV15 and TRBJ2-4, the full variable domain reads DAMVIQNPRYQVTQFGKPVTLSCSQTLNHNVMYWYQQKSSQAPKLLFHYYDKDFNNEADTPDNFQSRRPNTSFCFLDIRSPGLGDTAMYLCATSRGEGGKNIQYFGAGTRLSVL.

Turning to this clone: Additional DNA sequences in this sample encode the identical CDR3. The gene calls are TRBV7-3 and TRBJ2-7, with D maybe TRBD2 (6 bases). CDR1 is SGHTA and CDR2 is FQGTGA in the germline V gene. With 2 bases removed from V and 2 bases from J, the gap between germline ends came to 10 bases. The length of the CDR3 is 14 residues. CDR3 bases: TGTGCCAGCAGCTTACGGGGGTACCCCTACGAGCAGTACTTC. Protein product: CASSLRGYPYEQYF.

V is TRBV11-2 and J is TRBJ1-4, with 9 bases that match TRBD1. The germline CDR1 and CDR2 sequences are SGHAT and FQNNGV. The CDR3 consists of 15 residues. Losses at the gene ends were 3 bases for V and 7 bases for J; bases not matched to a gene: 6. CDR3 coding DNA: TGTGCCAGCAGCTTCCGAGGGACAGGGTTTGAAAAACTGTTTTTT. Translated, it gives CASSFRGTGFEKLFF.

The chain links TRBV19 to TRBJ2-2, with D possibly being TRBD1 (6 bases). The V end lost 3 bases, the J end lost 4 bases, and 12 bases lay between the germline ends. CDR1 and CDR2 from the germline V gene are LNHDA and SQIVND (reference sequence). CDR3 size: 15 residues. Here the CDR3 DNA reads TGTGCCAGTAGTATTCAGGTCAGGGGCACCGGGGAGCTGTTTTTT. Its translation: CASSIQVRGTGELFF.

This rearrangement joins TRBV11-2 to TRBJ2-2, with D tentatively TRBD2 (7 bases). Germline CDR1 SGHAT, CDR2 FQNNGV. Trimming removed 4 bases from V and 1 base from J, with 10 bases in between. This CDR3 has 15 residues. The CDR3 protein is CASSWGGGNTGELFF. The CDR3 nucleotides are TGTGCCAGCAGCTGGGGGGGCGGGAACACCGGGGAGCTGTTTTTT.

The chain links TRBV6-4 to TRBJ2-7; D perhaps matches TRBD2 (5 bases). With 6 bases removed from V and 7 bases from J, the gap between germline ends came to 16 bases. The CDR3 totals 13 residues. The germline V gene has CDR1 MRHNA and CDR2 SNTAGT. CDR3: CASSPREAGEQYF. The CDR3 DNA reads TGTGCCAGCAGCCCTCGGGAAGCCGGAGAGCAGTACTTC.

V and J are TRBV5-5 and TRBJ1-6; TRBD1 matches at 10 bases. This CDR3 has 15 residues. CDR1 and CDR2 from the germline V gene are SGHKS and YYEKEE (reference sequence). The trim removed 0 bases at V and 10 bases at J, leaving 4 bases unmatched. Here the CDR3 DNA reads TGTGCCAGCAGCTTGGACGCGACAGGGGGCTCACCCCTCCACTTT. It yields the protein CASSLDATGGSPLHF.

The rearrangement joins TRBV27 to TRBJ2-7; 13 bases map to TRBD2. V trimming: 7 bases; J trimming: 7 bases; junction bases outside the gene matches: 13. Per the germline V gene, CDR1 is MNHEY and CDR2 is SMNVEV (reference sequence). This CDR3 comprises 16 residues. CDR3 in DNA: TGTGCCAGCACCTCGGGGACTAGCGGGGAACTTAAAGAGCAGTACTTC. This codes for CASTSGTSGELKEQYF.

In its sample, this clone was seen a few times. V is TRBV27 and J is TRBJ2-6; D uncertain. Per the germline V gene, CDR1 is MNHEY and CDR2 is SMNVEV (reference sequence). The CDR3 sequence is 15 residues long. Trimming stripped 3 bases from V and 2 bases from J, with 8 bases between. DNA for the CDR3: TGTGCCAGCAGTTTGTCTGCGGCTGGGGCCAACGTCCTGACTTTC. It translates to CASSLSAAGANVLTF.

There are a few counts of this clone. CDR3: CASRLAGMRETQYF. The CDR3 coding sequence is TGTGCCAGCAGACTAGCGGGGATGAGAGAGACCCAGTACTTC. The chain employs TRBV7-2 and TRBJ2-5; 10 nucleotides agree with TRBD2. CDR1 and CDR2 (germline): SGHTA, FQGNSA. CDR3 size: 14 residues. V shed 6 bases and J 4 bases; nucleotides not matched to a gene: 5.

This chain's CDR3 is CASSDILAGGSYEQYF. The CDR3 coding sequence is TGTGCCAGCAGCGATATACTAGCGGGAGGTTCCTACGAGCAGTACTTC. The chain employs TRBV2 and TRBJ2-7; 12 bases are a match to TRBD2. Trimming cost V 6 bases and J 1 base; bases outside gene matches: 7. Per germline, CDR1 SNHLY and CDR2 FYNNEI. This CDR3 spans 16 amino acids. Combining the CDR3 with reference TRBV2 and TRBJ2-7 gives the whole variable domain EPEVTQTPSHQVTQMGQEVILRCVPISNHLYFYWYRQILGQKVEFLVSFYNNEISEKSEIFDDQFSVERPDGSNFTLKIRSTKLEDSAMYFCASSDILAGGSYEQYFGPGTRLTVT.

J is TRBJ1-1 and V is TRBV6-2 or TRBV6-3; TRBD1 matches at 7 bases. Trimming removed 5 bases from V and 2 bases from J; junction bases left unmatched: 14. Germline lookup yields CDR1 MNHEY and CDR2 SVGEGT. The CDR3 extends over 17 amino acids. The CDR3 sequence: CASSTPTNRGANTEAFF. In DNA, the CDR3 is TGTGCCAGCAGTACCCCGACCAACAGGGGAGCAAACACTGAAGCTTTCTTT.

The CDR3 is CASSHWTENSPLHF. Written as DNA, the CDR3 is TGTGCCAGCAGCCACTGGACAGAGAATTCACCCCTCCACTTT. The rearrangement joins TRBV5-8 to TRBJ1-6; TRBD1 is a possible D gene (6 bases). Germline V gene data show CDR1 as SGHTS and CDR2 as YDEGEE. This CDR3 has 14 residues. Deletions cut 4 bases from V and 7 bases from J, with 12 bases between.

V usage is TRBV5-4 and J usage is TRBJ2-1; D may be TRBD2 (6 bases). Germline V gene data show CDR1 as SGHNT and CDR2 as YYREEE (reference sequence). This CDR3 comprises 16 residues. The V end was cut by 0 bases, the J end by 0 bases, with 10 bases between. CDR3 residues: CASSLGGVGSYNEQFF. Here the CDR3 DNA reads TGTGCCAGCAGCTTGGGGGGGGTAGGCTCCTACAATGAGCAGTTCTTC.

The J gene is TRBJ1-4, the V gene TRBV6-5, with 9 bases identical to TRBD1. Unmatched junction bases numbered 0, after V lost 0 bases and J lost 4 bases. Germline V gives CDR1 MNHEY, CDR2 SVGAGI. The CDR3 consists of 15 residues. The CDR3 DNA reads TGTGCCAGCAGTTACTCGGGACAGGGTAATGAAAAACTGTTTTTT. It is translated as CASSYSGQGNEKLFF.

The V and J genes are TRBV5-1 and TRBJ2-3; 11 positions agree with TRBD1. The CDR3 runs 15 residues. Germline trimming cut 5 bases from V and 4 bases from J; bases unmatched to any gene: 6. CDR1 is SGHRS and CDR2 is YFSETQ in the germline V gene. The CDR3 reads CASSKGQGASDTQYF. In DNA, the CDR3 is TGCGCCAGCAGTAAAGGACAGGGGGCATCAGATACGCAGTATTTT.

The chain carries TRBV5-4 and TRBJ1-2; TRBD1 matches at 8 bases. The V gene's germline CDR1 is SGHNT and CDR2 YYREEE (reference sequence). The ends lost 0 bases at V and 6 bases at J; junction bases unmatched: 7. This CDR3 spans 15 amino acids. The CDR3 region is CASSLVSARGHGYTF. For the CDR3, the DNA is TGTGCCAGCAGCTTGGTATCCGCCAGGGGGCATGGCTACACCTTC.

The chain carries TRBV28 and TRBJ2-2; D not certain. Germline V gene data show CDR1 as MDHEN and CDR2 as SYDVKM. The CDR3 runs 15 residues. V gave up 2 bases and J gave up 5 bases, with 12 bases separating them. The CDR3 spells CASSLTKLPTGELFF. In DNA form, the CDR3 reads TGTGCCAGCAGTTTAACGAAACTACCTACCGGGGAGCTGTTTTTT.

V and J are TRBV9 and TRBJ2-1, with 10 bases lining up with TRBD2. The ends lost 0 bases at V and 9 bases at J; junction bases unmatched: 3. Germline CDR1 and CDR2: SGDLS and YYNGEE. CDR3 length: 14 amino acids. The CDR3 sequence is CASSVESGGAEQFF. Written as DNA, the CDR3 is TGTGCCAGCAGCGTAGAAAGCGGGGGGGCTGAGCAGTTCTTC.

This chain links TRBV7-2 with TRBJ2-5; no definite D call. The length of the CDR3 is 13 residues. Trimming pared 2 bases from V and 7 bases from J, leaving 11 bases between. The V gene's germline CDR1 is SGHTA and CDR2 FQGNSA. The CDR3 here is CASSLTERRTQYF. CDR3 DNA: TGTGCCAGCAGCTTAACAGAGAGAAGGACCCAGTACTTC.

The CDR3 is CASSLSREGDGYTF. The CDR3 DNA reads TGTGCCAGCAGCTTATCCCGGGAGGGTGATGGCTACACCTTC. The genes are TRBV7-9 and TRBJ1-2; D gene uncertain. V lost 2 bases and J 6 bases, leaving 13 bases between the germline ends. Per germline, CDR1 SEHNR and CDR2 FQNEAQ (reference sequence). CDR3 length: 14 residues.

The chain joins TRBV28 to TRBJ2-1, with 10 bases matching TRBD1. CDR1 is MDHEN and CDR2 is SYDVKM in the germline V gene. V lost 11 bases to trimming and J lost 8 bases; unmatched junction nucleotides: 9. This CDR3 region has 13 residues. The CDR3 sequence: CAGGTGDIDEQFF. CDR3 in DNA: TGTGCCGGCGGGACAGGGGATATCGATGAGCAGTTCTTC.